The clone carrying this T cell receptor beta chain was picked up one time. Its cognate antigen is unknown. HIV-positive participants were all treated in the United States. The entry originates in a study of long-term antiretroviral therapy in people with HIV. Study-wide points: Post-ART, diversity grew, though it stayed under transplant donor control levels.

Sequencing relied on immunoSEQ assay v3.0, run at survey level. Here immunoSEQ multiplex PCR was the method, and the copy in TCRdb shows in-frame clones only, minus some. This table has about 15,000 clones, about 80% appearing once. The CDR3 sequence is 20 residues long. The receptor's source is a man younger than 35 with HIV. This chain joins TRBV21-1 and TRBJ2-1; the table's D call, TRBD1, was not checked against the DNA. TRBV21-1 is flagged as a pseudogene. Material: unsorted PBMCs, obtained 0.1 years after starting antiretroviral therapy. The CDR3 loop is CASSKAQRLRGQGPYNEQFF. DNA for the CDR3: TGTGCCAGCAGCAAAGCGCAACGTCTGAGGGGACAGGGTCCGTACAATGAGCAGTTCTTC.